The rows below give T cell receptor beta chains drawn from one sample of a study of T cell repertoires in aging, cancer and after chemotherapy. MiXCR, run by TCRdb on the multiplex PCR reads, gives a single entry per CDR3 protein. Altogether about 3,000 distinct CDR3 sequences are present, about 25% being singletons, with the ten largest covering 25% to 35%. Sequencing used blood. All receptors derive from a human donor with a solid tumor. The CDR3 runs from the conserved cysteine through the conserved F or W. The order of the fields is clone size, CDR3 length, V gene, J gene, D gene, CDR3 protein, CDR3 DNA. D genes are given only for firm matches. The size entry is marked missing in some rows and otherwise reads once, few, many or a size class.

few	12	TRBV7-2	TRBJ1-2	-	CASSDRGLGYTF	TGTGCCAGCAGCGACCGTGGGTTAGGCTACACCTTC
medium-sized	17	TRBV15	TRBJ2-3	TRBD1	CATSRGDRVVGTDTQYF	TGTGCCACCAGCAGGGGGGACAGGGTCGTCGGGACAGATACGCAGTATTTT
-	16	TRBV12-3/TRBV12-4	TRBJ1-5	-	CASSTLGLWASQPQHF	TGTGCCAGCAGCACCCTGGGCCTCTGGGCCAGTCAGCCCCAGCATTTT
medium-sized	14	TRBV6-1	TRBJ2-6	-	CASRRPSGANVLTF	TGTGCCAGCAGGAGGCCCTCTGGGGCCAACGTCCTGACTTTC
-	15	TRBV5-6	TRBJ2-3	-	CASSPRGAYTDTQYF	TGTGCCAGCAGCCCGCGGGGTGCCTACACAGATACGCAGTATTTT
-	16	TRBV12-3/TRBV12-4	TRBJ2-7	-	CASSLTSNRRAYEQYF	TGTGCCAGCAGCCTAACCTCCAACCGACGTGCCTACGAGCAGTACTTC
medium-sized	14	TRBV19	TRBJ1-4	-	CASRPARSNEKLFF	TGTGCCAGTCGTCCCGCGCGGTCTAATGAAAAACTGTTTTTT
few	16	TRBV7-2	TRBJ2-2	TRBD2	CASSSGLAGVPGELFF	TGTGCCAGCAGCTCCGGACTAGCGGGAGTTCCCGGGGAGCTGTTTTTT
few	14	TRBV5-4	TRBJ2-5	-	CASSFRGGEETQYF	TGTGCCAGCAGCTTCAGGGGAGGAGAGGAGACCCAGTACTTC
medium-sized	12	TRBV11-1	TRBJ1-2	-	CASSSNRVGYTF	TGTGCCAGCAGCTCCAACAGGGTTGGCTACACCTTC
medium-sized	16	TRBV29-1	TRBJ2-7	TRBD2	CSVVPPPSGRTEEQYF	TGCAGCGTTGTCCCCCCCCCTAGCGGGAGAACGGAGGAGCAGTACTTC
-	15	TRBV28	TRBJ2-5	-	CASTLGQGFGETQYF	TGTGCCAGCACTTTGGGGCAGGGGTTTGGGGAGACCCAGTACTTC
-	14	TRBV5-4	TRBJ1-2	-	CASSALGGPYGYTF	TGTGCCAGCAGCGCCTTGGGGGGGCCGTATGGCTACACCTTC
medium-sized	13	TRBV19	TRBJ2-7	-	CASSIAAFYEQYF	TGTGCCAGTAGTATTGCAGCTTTCTACGAGCAGTACTTC
medium-sized	14	TRBV6-1	TRBJ2-7	TRBD1	CASTQTGTAYEQYF	TGTGCCAGCACCCAGACCGGGACAGCCTACGAGCAGTACTTC
few	12	TRBV6-2/TRBV6-3	TRBJ1-2	-	CASTGNYYGYTF	TGTGCCAGCACAGGGAACTACTATGGCTACACCTTC
-	12	TRBV4-3	TRBJ2-2	-	CASSPGTGELFF	TGCGCCAGCAGTCCGGGGACCGGGGAGCTGTTTTTT
few	15	TRBV4-3	TRBJ1-2	-	CASSQEQGFNYGYTF	TGCGCCAGCAGCCAAGAGCAGGGGTTCAACTATGGCTACACCTTC
-	14	TRBV29-1	TRBJ1-1	-	CSVIKSSLNTEAFF	TGCAGCGTTATAAAATCTTCCCTGAACACTGAAGCTTTCTTT
medium-sized	13	TRBV5-4	TRBJ2-5	-	CASSFGRAKTQYF	TGTGCCAGCAGCTTCGGCAGGGCGAAGACCCAGTACTTC
medium-sized	16	TRBV5-6	TRBJ2-1	TRBD1	CASSDSRDRAYNEQFF	TGTGCCAGCAGCGATTCCCGGGACAGGGCCTACAATGAGCAGTTCTTC
-	14	TRBV18	TRBJ1-2	-	CASSPGGENYGYTF	TGTGCCAGCTCACCCGGAGGGGAAAACTATGGCTACACCTTC
-	13	TRBV27	TRBJ2-7	TRBD1	CASSFGQGLVQYF	TGTGCCAGCAGTTTCGGACAGGGGCTCGTGCAGTACTTC
-	12	TRBV20-1	TRBJ2-7	-	CSVEASSYEQYF	TGCAGTGTGGAGGCTAGCTCCTACGAGCAGTACTTC
few	14	TRBV12-3/TRBV12-4	TRBJ1-2	-	CASSPTGRPTGYTF	TGTGCCAGCAGCCCTACCGGGAGACCCACTGGCTACACCTTC
medium-sized	14	TRBV6-6	TRBJ2-2	-	CASRLPGNTGELFF	TGTGCCAGCAGGCTCCCAGGGAACACCGGGGAGCTGTTTTTT
few	13	TRBV29-1	TRBJ2-4	-	CSVAQNLRDIQYF	TGCAGCGTTGCACAGAACCTCAGGGACATTCAGTACTTC
few	13	TRBV7-9	TRBJ2-2	-	CASSLAGAVELFF	TGTGCCAGCAGCTTAGCGGGAGCCGTGGAGCTGTTTTTT
-	11	TRBV5-6	TRBJ2-1	-	CASSFNDEQFF	TGTGCCAGCAGCTTTAACGATGAGCAGTTCTTC
-	16	TRBV5-1	TRBJ2-1	TRBD2	CASSPLSGLAGNEQFF	TGCGCCAGCAGCCCATTATCGGGACTAGCGGGGAATGAGCAGTTCTTC
medium-sized	12	TRBV5-6	TRBJ1-2	-	CASSFRAAGYTF	TGTGCCAGCAGCTTTAGGGCAGCCGGCTACACCTTC
-	13	TRBV18	TRBJ1-5	-	CASSPRENQPQHF	TGTGCCAGCTCACCCAGGGAAAATCAGCCCCAGCATTTT
medium-sized	16	TRBV18	TRBJ2-5	TRBD1	CASSLGLGQGKETQYF	TGTGCCAGCTCACTAGGACTGGGACAGGGTAAAGAGACCCAGTACTTC
-	21	TRBV10-3	TRBJ2-1	TRBD2	CAITPPGTSGGPRDDYNEQFF	TGTGCCATCACCCCCCCCGGGACTAGCGGGGGGCCACGAGATGACTACAATGAGCAGTTCTTC
medium-sized	13	TRBV19	TRBJ2-3	-	CASNAGRTDTQYF	TGTGCCAGTAATGCGGGGCGCACAGATACGCAGTATTTT
-	12	TRBV6-6	TRBJ2-2	-	CASSYSAGELFF	TGTGCCAGCAGTTACTCGGCAGGGGAGCTGTTTTTT
once	15	TRBV19	TRBJ1-1	-	CASSFLGSKNTEAFF	TGTGCCAGTAGTTTCCTCGGCAGTAAGAACACTGAAGCTTTCTTT
medium-sized	16	TRBV13	TRBJ2-1	TRBD2	CASSYGLAQRDNEQFF	TGTGCCAGCAGCTACGGACTAGCGCAAAGAGACAATGAGCAGTTCTTC
few	16	TRBV10-3	TRBJ2-1	TRBD2	CATGRTSGRSYNEQFF	TGTGCCACCGGGCGCACTAGCGGGCGTTCCTACAATGAGCAGTTCTTC
-	15	TRBV4-3	TRBJ2-7	TRBD2	CASSQISSGINEQYF	TGCGCCAGCAGCCAAATATCTAGCGGGATCAACGAGCAGTACTTC
-	15	TRBV5-1	TRBJ1-3	-	CASSATGYSGNTIYF	TGCGCCAGCAGCGCTACAGGGTACTCTGGAAACACCATATATTTT
few	16	TRBV6-2/TRBV6-3	TRBJ2-2	-	CASSGVAGPNTGELFF	TGTGCCAGCAGTGGGGTGGCGGGACCGAACACCGGGGAGCTGTTTTTT
-	15	TRBV6-5	TRBJ1-3	-	CATRQGSSSGNTIYF	TGTGCCACGAGGCAGGGGTCGAGCTCTGGAAACACCATATATTTT
few	16	TRBV4-3	TRBJ2-1	-	CASSQESSVGYNEQFF	TGCGCCAGCAGCCAAGAGTCTTCGGTGGGATACAATGAGCAGTTCTTC
few	18	TRBV7-9	TRBJ2-3	TRBD1	CAITLGQASSPSTDTQYF	TGTGCCATTACCCTGGGACAGGCATCCTCCCCTAGCACAGATACGCAGTATTTT
-	12	TRBV5-1	TRBJ2-7	-	CASSSRGNEQYF	TGCGCCAGCAGCTCCAGGGGAAACGAGCAGTACTTC
-	15	TRBV27	TRBJ2-1	-	CASSFSPLPRNEQFF	TGTGCCAGCAGTTTTTCTCCCCTTCCTAGAAATGAGCAGTTCTTC
few	15	TRBV18	TRBJ1-5	-	CASSPKVGAGQPQHF	TGTGCCAGCTCACCCAAGGTTGGGGCTGGGCAGCCCCAGCATTTT
-	14	TRBV19	TRBJ2-2	-	CASSQEGRTGELFF	TGTGCCAGTAGTCAGGAGGGTAGGACCGGGGAGCTGTTTTTT
once	20	TRBV13	TRBJ2-3	TRBD1	CASSSVGQGAAVWGTDTQYF	TGTGCCAGCAGCTCAGTTGGACAGGGGGCCGCGGTTTGGGGCACAGATACGCAGTATTTT
medium-sized	12	TRBV15	TRBJ2-2	-	CATSRRVGELFF	TGTGCCACCAGCAGACGAGTCGGGGAGCTGTTTTTT
few	18	TRBV19	TRBJ2-1	-	CASSAQGGGGAGYNEQFF	TGTGCCAGTAGTGCTCAGGGTGGGGGGGGGGCGGGTTACAATGAGCAGTTCTTC
few	13	TRBV4-3	TRBJ2-7	-	CASSGAGTYEQYF	TGTGCCAGCAGTGGAGCGGGTACCTACGAGCAGTACTTC
medium-sized	13	TRBV29-1	TRBJ1-5	-	CSVSYLPNQPQHF	TGCAGCGTTTCCTACTTGCCAAATCAGCCCCAGCATTTT
few	15	TRBV6-2/TRBV6-3	TRBJ2-4	-	CASSQDMGAKNIQYF	TGTGCCAGCAGTCAGGACATGGGGGCCAAAAACATTCAGTACTTC